The 22 T cell receptor beta chains below come from one sample, sequenced in a study of OX40 agonist ivuxolimab in advanced cancers. Only in-frame clones appear in the TCRdb table, and some are missing; sequencing was by immunoSEQ multiplex PCR. The sample shows around 75,000 clones, more than 80% of them seen only once. The sample consisted of CD4+ or CD8+ T cells sorted from blood, taken in a trial of the OX40 agonist ivuxolimab. The origin of the receptors is an adult with an advanced solid tumor such as melanoma, head and neck, liver or kidney cancer.

In regard to this clone: The same CDR3 is also encoded by other DNA sequences in this sample. The CDR3 nucleotides read TGTGCCAGCAGCCTACTAGCGGGGGGCACAGATACGCAGTATTTT. This codes for CASSLLAGGTDTQYF. The chain combines TRBV28 with TRBJ2-3; 11 bases are a match to TRBD2. The CDR3 is made up of 15 amino acids. Looked up from germline, CDR1 is MDHEN and CDR2 is SYDVKM. V was clipped by 6 bases and J by 1 base; unmatched bases: 3.

V usage is TRBV5-1 and J usage is TRBJ1-2; 8 bases line up with TRBD1. CDR3 length equals 12 residues. Germline V gene sequence: CDR1 SGHRS, CDR2 YFSETQ. V shed 4 bases, J shed 10 bases, and the junction held 6 bases outside the gene matches. The CDR3 reads CASSPDRVYYTF. The CDR3 bases are TGCGCCAGCAGCCCGGACAGGGTTTACTACACCTTC.

This chain joins TRBV5-1 and TRBJ1-1; the D is unclear. CDR1 SGHRS and CDR2 YFSETQ come from the germline V gene. Trimming pared 0 bases from V and 1 base from J, leaving 7 bases between. This CDR3 has 14 residues. CDR3 residues: CASSLAGENTEAFF. The DNA for the CDR3 is TGCGCCAGCAGCTTGGCCGGCGAGAACACTGAAGCTTTCTTT.

This sequence joins TRBV7-2 and TRBJ2-3; the match to TRBD1 covers 11 bases. V lost 9 bases and J lost 4; bases outside the gene matches: 9. This CDR3 is built from 15 residues. CDR1 and CDR2 from the germline V gene are SGHTA and FQGNSA. The CDR3 bases are TGTGCCAGTTCGGGGACAGGGGGTCCGGCAGATACGCAGTATTTT. Amino acid sequence: CASSGTGGPADTQYF.

V and J are TRBV19 and TRBJ1-1; tentative D call: TRBD1 (5 bases). V lost 5 bases and J lost 1, with 11 bases in between. The CDR3 covers 14 residues. Germline V gene sequence: CDR1 LNHDA, CDR2 SQIVND (reference sequence). The CDR3 DNA is TGTGCCAGTAGTGTCGGACAATGGAACACTGAAGCTTTCTTT. It specifies CASSVGQWNTEAFF.

V gene TRBV19 combines with J gene TRBJ2-1, with D possibly TRBD1 on 5 matching bases. The germline V and J ends were trimmed by 7 bases and 4 bases, with 20 bases remaining between them. Germline V CDR1 and CDR2: LNHDA, SQIVND (reference sequence). This CDR3 is built from 16 residues. CDR3 in amino acids: CASTQGGERKYNEQFF. The CDR3 coding sequence is TGTGCCAGTACCCAGGGTGGGGAAAGAAAGTACAATGAGCAGTTCTTC.

The rearrangement links TRBV5-6 to TRBJ1-2, with D possibly TRBD1 on 6 matching bases. The V end was cut by 0 bases, the J end by 4 bases, with 16 bases between. Germline loops: CDR1 SGHDT, CDR2 YYEEEE. CDR3 size: 16 residues. The CDR3 DNA reads as TGTGCCAGCAGCTTGGGGGTCAGGGGACCCCGCTATGGCTACACCTTC. Protein sequence: CASSLGVRGPRYGYTF.

J is TRBJ2-1 and V is TRBV2; 8 nucleotides line up with TRBD2. CDR3 size: 15 residues. CDR1 and CDR2 (germline): SNHLY, FYNNEI. V trimming: 3 bases; J trimming: 4 bases; junction bases outside the gene matches: 5. CDR3 loop: CASSDRGGLYNEQFF. Here the CDR3 DNA reads TGTGCCAGCAGTGATCGGGGGGGATTATACAATGAGCAGTTCTTC.

This clone was counted a few times. The chain recombines TRBV5-6 with TRBJ1-2; 10 bases are a match to TRBD1. Germline V lookup: CDR1 SGHDT, CDR2 YYEEEE. With 5 bases clipped from V and 4 bases from J, the junction kept 17 bases outside the gene matches. This CDR3 contains 18 residues. The CDR3 DNA follows: TGTGCCAGCAGTCCCCCGGGGACAGGGGAGACCGGTCGCTATGGCTACACCTTC. Its protein is CASSPPGTGETGRYGYTF.

V and J are TRBV2 and TRBJ1-5; D unresolved. CDR3 length: 14 residues. Germline CDR1 SNHLY, CDR2 FYNNEI. Deletions cut 3 bases from V and 1 base from J, with 7 bases between. DNA for the CDR3: TGTGCCAGCAGTGATAGGGAGAGCAATCAGCCCCAGCATTTT. Encoded protein: CASSDRESNQPQHF.

V is TRBV19 and J is TRBJ1-6; a weak D match, TRBD1 (6 bases). This CDR3 has 16 residues. CDR1 LNHDA and CDR2 SQIVND come from the germline V gene (reference sequence). V lost 5 bases to trimming and J lost 10 bases, with 21 bases between them. CDR3 amino acids: CASSLRLTGNLSPLHF. Written as DNA, the CDR3 is TGTGCCAGTAGTCTACGACTGACAGGAAACTTGTCACCCCTCCACTTT. The whole variable domain, remainder taken from reference TRBV19 and TRBJ1-6, is DGGITQSPKYLFRKEGQNVTLSCEQNLNHDAMYWYRQDPGQGLRLIYYSQIVNDFQKGDIAEGYSVSREKKESFPLTVTSAQKNPTAFYLCASSLRLTGNLSPLHFGNGTRLTVT.

The chain couples TRBV14 to TRBJ1-4, with D unresolved. V was clipped by 4 bases and J by 4 bases, with 13 bases between them. Germline CDR1 SGHDN, CDR2 FVKESK. The CDR3 extends over 15 amino acids. CDR3 in amino acids: CASSRRGRLNEKLFF. The CDR3 coding sequence is TGTGCCAGCAGCCGCCGCGGCAGGCTTAATGAAAAACTGTTTTTT. Full variable domain (rest looked up from reference TRBV14 and TRBJ1-4): EAGVTQFPSHSVIEKGQTVTLRCDPISGHDNLYWYRRVMGKEIKFLLHFVKESKQDESGMPNNRFLAERTGGTYSTLKVQPAELEDSGVYFCASSRRGRLNEKLFFGSGTQLSVL.

The chain recombines TRBV5-5 with TRBJ2-1; D gene uncertain. CDR3 length equals 19 residues. The germline V gene has CDR1 SGHKS and CDR2 YYEKEE (reference sequence). Trimming removed 4 bases from V and 0 bases from J, with 23 bases in between. The CDR3 region is CASSPSKYSLRSSYNEQFF. As DNA, the CDR3 is TGTGCCAGCAGCCCCTCGAAATATTCGCTCAGGAGCTCCTACAATGAGCAGTTCTTC.

The rearrangement uses TRBV9 and TRBJ1-3, with D hard to call. The CDR3 has 15 amino acids. V was clipped by 4 bases and J by 4 bases, with 15 bases between them. Germline V lookup: CDR1 SGDLS, CDR2 YYNGEE. The CDR3, as DNA: TGTGCCAGCAGCCCTCGAAGGGCCGGGGGAAACACCATATATTTT. It specifies CASSPRRAGGNTIYF.

In nucleotides, the CDR3 is TGTGCCAGCAGCTTGGTGGGATACAGGGGGCCCAACACAGATACGCAGTATTTT. It yields the protein CASSLVGYRGPNTDTQYF. The chain joins TRBV5-6 to TRBJ2-3, with 9 bases lining up with TRBD1. This CDR3 is 18 amino acids long. Germline assignment: CDR1 SGHDT and CDR2 YYEEEE. The V and J ends lost 0 bases and 2 bases, in that order; junction bases with no gene match: 10.

Points on this clone: The sample holds other DNA sequences that translate to the same CDR3. The chain carries TRBV9 and TRBJ2-7; D is undetermined. Trimming shortened V by 2 bases and J by 5 bases, and 5 bases separated the two germline ends. This CDR3 comprises 11 residues. Per germline, CDR1 SGDLS and CDR2 YYNGEE. CDR3 in DNA: TGTGCCAGCAGCGTTGGGGACGAGCAGTACTTC. Translating gives CASSVGDEQYF.

V usage is TRBV25-1 and J usage is TRBJ2-5; perhaps TRBD1 as D (6 bases). Per germline, CDR1 MGHDK and CDR2 SYGVNS. This CDR3 region has 15 residues. V gave up 2 bases and J gave up 2 bases, with 12 bases separating them. The CDR3, as DNA: TGTGCCAGCAGTGAACCCTCCAGGGGACAAGAGACCCAGTACTTC. Its protein product is CASSEPSRGQETQYF. Full variable domain (remainder filled in from reference TRBV25-1 and TRBJ2-5): EADIYQTPRYLVIGTGKKITLECSQTMGHDKMYWYQQDPGMELHLIHYSYGVNSTEKGDLSSESTVSRIRTEHFPLTLESARPSHTSQYLCASSEPSRGQETQYFGPGTRLLVL.

V usage is TRBV5-1 and J usage is TRBJ2-1, with a possible D match to TRBD2 (5 bases). From germline, CDR1 is SGHRS and CDR2 YFSETQ. The length of the CDR3 is 13 residues. V lost 4 bases, J lost 4 bases, and 9 bases lay in between. Written as DNA, the CDR3 is TGCGCCAGCAGCGTGGAGGAATACAATGAGCAGTTCTTC. Translation gives CASSVEEYNEQFF.

The genes are TRBV7-9 and TRBJ2-1; no definite D call. Germline values: CDR1 SEHNR, CDR2 FQNEAQ (reference sequence). The CDR3 runs 15 residues. Trimming removed 1 base from V and 1 base from J, with 8 bases in between. The CDR3 reads CASSLVGRSYNEQFF. The CDR3 DNA reads TGTGCCAGCAGCTTAGTCGGTAGGTCCTACAATGAGCAGTTCTTC.

V usage is TRBV5-1 and J usage is TRBJ2-2; 10 nucleotides align to TRBD1. In germline, CDR1 is SGHRS, CDR2 YFSETQ. With V trimmed by 1 base and J by 5 bases, 2 bases remained unmatched. The length of the CDR3 is 15 residues. The CDR3 region has the DNA TGCGCCAGCAGCTTGACGGGACAGGGGACCGGGGAGCTGTTTTTT. This gives the protein CASSLTGQGTGELFF.

The rearrangement joins TRBV11-2 to TRBJ2-7; D gene uncertain. The CDR3 spans 15 residues. Germline values: CDR1 SGHAT, CDR2 FQNNGV. V was cut by 3 bases and J by 2 bases, with 14 bases left in between. In nucleotides, the CDR3 is TGTGCCAGCAGCTTCTGGTCGGATCCGACCTACGAGCAGTACTTC. It translates to CASSFWSDPTYEQYF.

The CDR3 here is CASTQTGSSTDTQYF. The DNA for the CDR3 is TGTGCCAGCACCCAGACAGGGTCTAGCACAGATACGCAGTATTTT. The chain is built from TRBV6-5 and TRBJ2-3; 7 nucleotides line up with TRBD1. Trimming at V came to 7 bases and at J to 0 bases, leaving 7 bases not matched to a gene. The CDR3 runs to 15 residues. Per germline, CDR1 MNHEY and CDR2 SVGAGI.